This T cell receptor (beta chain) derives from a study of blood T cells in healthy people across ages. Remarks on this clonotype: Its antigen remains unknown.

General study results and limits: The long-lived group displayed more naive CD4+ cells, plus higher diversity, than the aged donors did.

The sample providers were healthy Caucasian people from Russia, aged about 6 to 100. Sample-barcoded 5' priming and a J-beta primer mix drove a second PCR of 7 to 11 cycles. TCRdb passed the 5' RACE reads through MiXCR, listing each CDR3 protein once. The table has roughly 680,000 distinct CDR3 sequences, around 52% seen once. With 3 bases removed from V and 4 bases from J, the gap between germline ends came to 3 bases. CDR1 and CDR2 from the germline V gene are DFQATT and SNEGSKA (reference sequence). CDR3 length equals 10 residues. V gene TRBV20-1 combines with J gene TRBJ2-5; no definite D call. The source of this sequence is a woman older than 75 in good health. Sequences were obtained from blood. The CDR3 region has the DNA TGCAGTGCTAGCGCAGAGACCCAGTACTTC. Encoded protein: CSASAETQYF.